This T cell receptor (beta chain) derives from a study of shared clonotypes between healthy human individuals (dated by TCRdb to about 2020). As for the study more broadly: The cohort included three men and a couple of women between 18 and 49 years of age. Per donor, three plates each were used for CD4 naive and CD4 memory, two for CD8 naive, and one for CD8 memory. The study deeply sequenced blood TCR repertoires of about five healthy adults to estimate repertoire size and the extent of clonotype sharing between individuals. To increase sequencing depth and limit assay-specific biases, TCR repertoire library preparation and sequencing were carried out by different laboratories using diverse techniques. Per donor, leukapheresis produced somewhere between about 0.85 and 8.9 billion PBMCs. The full study reports these points: Based on pairwise subsampling, the degree of clonotype sharing among donors was expected to be affected by sequencing depth. The genetic and exposure-history diversity represented was limited by the small number of donors. Around 5.4% of naive CD4, 3.5% of naive CD8, around 2.3% of memory CD4, and about 0.4% of memory CD8 clonotypes were shared across several donors. Naive subsets generally had larger estimated clonotype richness than memory subsets did. Even with the large sequencing depth, rarefaction of the sorted-subset datasets indicated that sequencing was incomplete. Higher generation probabilities were observed for clonotypes shared by all four sorted-subset donors than for non-shared clonotypes. Only blood was sampled, and tissue TCR repertoires likely differ from those in blood.

As to this clone: It has no known antigen specificity. There are no base qualities to consult, and no much larger clone falls within one base.

CD8 naive samples were CD45RO-negative cells positively selected for CCR7, giving a CD45RA+CCR7+ population that excluded TemRA cells. Healthy HIV-negative adults with no recently reported acute infections or vaccinations were included as donors. Only Caucasian adults living in Nashville, Tennessee, USA were represented among the donors. After blood collection by leukapheresis, PBMCs were isolated using Ficoll-Histopaque density gradient centrifugation and then cryopreserved in the vapor phase of liquid nitrogen. Analytical flow cytometry was used to check the purity and quantity of every magnetically sorted T cell population. Genomic DNA was isolated from each sorted fraction and quantified by UV absorbance on a Nanodrop 2000c. TCR CDR3 regions were amplified from genomic DNA by multiplex PCR using the deep immunoSEQ assay. Extracted genomic DNA from each cell subset was spread evenly across all wells of several immunoSEQ 96-well plates, with each plate serving as a replicate. For sorted subsets, about 200 ng genomic DNA, equal to 30,000 or so T cell genomes, was loaded into each replicate PCR. The purified libraries were quantified using a Qubit 3.0 fluorometer, sized with a Bioanalyzer 2100, and then quantified again using the KAPA Library Quantification kit. Every immunoSEQ 96-well plate was sequenced on a dedicated single-read 150-cycle Illumina NextSeq 550 flow cell. Per the original workflow: Because only junctional sequences without quality scores were contained in the immunoSEQ output, filtering matching that applied to full-length reads could not be performed. To assign V/J genes and CDR3, sequences were annotated using PyIR, a Python wrapper for IgBLAST v1.9, with IMGT germline references. Reads were filtered out if the reads had weak V/J assignments (E-value above 1e-6), no CDR3, stop codons, out-of-frame junctions, or ambiguous translated residues. V3J clonotypes were defined as sequences sharing an identical inferred V gene, J gene, and CDR3 amino acid sequence. To compute the percentage overlap between repertoires, the number of shared unique clonotypes was divided by the size of the smaller repertoire. RTK rarefaction, the Chao1 estimator, and Recon v2.1 estimates of unobserved clonotypes were used to assess repertoire richness. Generation probabilities for all TCRbeta clonotypes obtained by the gDNA method from a handful of donors were computed using OLGA. TCRdb holds this immuneACCESS table with in-frame rearrangements only. Some clones are missing; in checked studies, unresolved V genes explain under half, and the rest has no known cause. That table furnishes V, J and clone size, whereas the DNA furnished D and trimming. The table for this sample lists a few million clones; roughly 95% of them were counted only once. The ten largest clones capture about 1.6% of the sample.

Counted from cysteine to phenylalanine, this CDR3 has 14 amino acids. The entry retains the CDR3 DNA only, 42 bases that are in frame from base 1. A distance of 9 bases separates the germline ends of V and J, which lose 1 base and 5 bases respectively. Per the germline V gene (reference sequence), MNHNY is the CDR1 and SVGAGI is the CDR2. This TCR was recovered from a man between 18 and 35 years old in good health. Some clones in this sample may be carry-over from other donors' samples. This chain joins TRBV6-6 to TRBJ2-1; no D segment can be confidently identified. Input material: naive CD8+ T cells from PBMCs. The sample's cell subset or site label is to be understood as: CD45RA+CCR7+. The CDR3 amino acid sequence is: CASSYYRANNEQFF. The DNA sequence is TGTGCCAGCAGTTACTATAGGGCAAACAATGAGCAGTTCTTC.